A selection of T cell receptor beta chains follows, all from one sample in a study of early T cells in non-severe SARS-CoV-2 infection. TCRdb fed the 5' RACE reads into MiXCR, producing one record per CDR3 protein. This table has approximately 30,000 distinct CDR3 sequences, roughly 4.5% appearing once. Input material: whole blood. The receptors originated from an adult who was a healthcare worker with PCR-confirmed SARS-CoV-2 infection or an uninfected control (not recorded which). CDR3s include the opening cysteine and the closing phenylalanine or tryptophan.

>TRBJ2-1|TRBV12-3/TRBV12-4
CASSLTGAYNEQFF
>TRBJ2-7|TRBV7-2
CASSSSGVVQYF
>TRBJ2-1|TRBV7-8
CASSLQIDEQFF
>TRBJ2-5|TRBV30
CAWSRDSLISWTQYF
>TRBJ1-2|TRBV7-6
CASSLAPPRDSAYGYTF
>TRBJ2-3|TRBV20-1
CSASLTSGGSTDTQYF
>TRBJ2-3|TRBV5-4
CASSRGQGATDTQYF
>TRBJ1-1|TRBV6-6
CASSSTNYDREAFF
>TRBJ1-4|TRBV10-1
CASSGAAQSSGKLFF
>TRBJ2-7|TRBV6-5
CASKPDGSYEQYF
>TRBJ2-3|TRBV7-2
CASSRGTGDGTQYF
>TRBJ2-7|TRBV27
CASGRDRAEQYF
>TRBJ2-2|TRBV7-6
CASSMDRDYTGELFF
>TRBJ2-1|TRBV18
CASSREGLKDNEQFF
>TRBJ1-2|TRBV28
CASSPIGSAGYTF
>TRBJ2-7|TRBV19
CASSLLAGDYEQYF
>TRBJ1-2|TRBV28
CASSPGTGGYYGYTF
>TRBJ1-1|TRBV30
CAWSVKGGQKAFF
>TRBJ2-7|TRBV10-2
CASLRTGTGAYEQYF
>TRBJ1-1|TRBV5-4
CASSRTGGNTEAFF
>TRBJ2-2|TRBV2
CASRRTEFTGELFF
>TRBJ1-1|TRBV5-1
CASSLVRGGTATEAFF
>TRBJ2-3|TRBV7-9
CASSPAGLSTDTQYF
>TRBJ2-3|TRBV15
CATSKQTSTDTQYF
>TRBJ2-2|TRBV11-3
CASSLDWGTTGELFF
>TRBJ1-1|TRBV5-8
CASSPSDREAFF
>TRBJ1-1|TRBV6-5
CASRNTGGAFF
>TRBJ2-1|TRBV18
CASSLSGGSYNEQFF
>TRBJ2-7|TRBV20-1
CSAAGQGTYEQYF
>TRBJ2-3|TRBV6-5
CASSYRQGTDTQYF
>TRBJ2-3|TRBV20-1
CSASTSAGRTDTQYF
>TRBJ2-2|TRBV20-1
CSANQRGNPTGELFF
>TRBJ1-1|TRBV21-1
CASSKNPGMNTEAFF
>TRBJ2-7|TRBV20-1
CSASGQGPYEQYF
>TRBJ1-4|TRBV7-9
CASSLSGTGSEKLFF
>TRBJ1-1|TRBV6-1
CASRRQGSTEAFF
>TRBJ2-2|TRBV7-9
CASSSVMAGELFF
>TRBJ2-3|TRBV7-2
CASSSGLAGGTDTQYF
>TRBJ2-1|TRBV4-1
CASSRISGGSYNEQFF
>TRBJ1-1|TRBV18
CASSPMGQAGTEAFF
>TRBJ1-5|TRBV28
CASSPSTGTQPQHF
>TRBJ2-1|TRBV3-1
CASSQEWTKQFF
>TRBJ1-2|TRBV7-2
CASSLAFQYGYTF
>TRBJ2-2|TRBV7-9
CASSTAAVSNTGELFF
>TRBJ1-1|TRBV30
CAWRGRSMNTEAFF
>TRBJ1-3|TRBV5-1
CASSLTSSGNTIYF
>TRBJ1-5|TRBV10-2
CASSEAGNQPQHF
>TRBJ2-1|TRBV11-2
CASSGTSGGNEQFF
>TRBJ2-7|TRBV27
CASRAKVGTVKTYEQYF
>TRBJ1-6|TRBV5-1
CASTGTRNSPLHF
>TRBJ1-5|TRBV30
CAWSLSGGASNQPQHF
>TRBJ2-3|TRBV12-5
CAKGLAGATDTQYF
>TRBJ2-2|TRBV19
CASTSWRMNTGELFF
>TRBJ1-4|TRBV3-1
CASSQRSPTNEKLFF
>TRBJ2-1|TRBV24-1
CATSPDRANEQFF